This TCR beta chain was recovered during a study of T-cell memory formation after mild COVID-19. Each CDR3 protein gets one entry after TCRdb re-called the 5' RACE reads with MiXCR. The top ten clones hold approximately 2.3% of a sample with 100,000 to 150,000 distinct CDR3 sequences, roughly 6.2% of them seen once. Germline loops: CDR1 SGHKS, CDR2 YYEKEE (reference sequence). Germline trimming cut 6 bases from V and 5 bases from J; bases unmatched to any gene: 7. This CDR3 has 14 residues. Only a few counts were recorded for this clonotype. Sequenced: PBMCs or a T cell subset sorted from them (not recorded which). The receptor was derived from an adult woman who had mild COVID-19 (a few samples of this study predate the infection). Cell type and time point are not known. The chain is built from TRBV5-5 and TRBJ2-7; 11 bases are shared with TRBD2. The CDR3 region has the DNA TGTGCCAGCACCAGACTAGCGGGGCTCCACGAGCAGTACTTC. Amino acids: CASTRLAGLHEQYF. The full variable domain, in which reference TRBV5-5 and TRBJ2-7 provide the parts outside the CDR3, is DAGVTQSPTHLIKTRGQQVTLRCSPISGHKSVSWYQQVLGQGPQFIFQYYEKEERGRGNFPDRFSARQFPNYSSELNVNALLLGDSALYLCASTRLAGLHEQYFGPGTRLTVT.